These 12 T cell receptor beta chains were sequenced from one sample in a study of blood T cell repertoires in COVID-19. Sequencing was performed with immunoSEQ multiplex PCR; in TCRdb, only in-frame clones are kept and a portion is missing. The sample includes under 250,000 clones, 75% to 85% of them seen just once. Sequenced material: peripheral blood. Source of these receptors: a man aged 50 to 59 with active or convalescent COVID-19.

This clone was counted a single time. V usage is TRBV5-4 and J usage is TRBJ2-1; 7 positions agree with TRBD1. The CDR3 covers 14 residues. Germline trimming cut 2 bases from V and 5 bases from J; bases unmatched to any gene: 4. Germline V gene data show CDR1 as SGHNT and CDR2 as YYREEE (reference sequence). This CDR3 reads CASSLRQGDNEQFF. The CDR3, as DNA: TGTGCCAGCAGCTTACGGCAGGGGGACAATGAGCAGTTCTTC.

DNA of the CDR3: TGTGCCAGCAGCCAAAGAGACACCATATATTTT. Translated: CASSQRDTIYF. The chain joins TRBV7-6 to TRBJ1-3; D is unresolved. V lost 5 bases, J lost 8 bases, and 7 bases lay in between. Germline assignment: CDR1 SGHVS and CDR2 FNYEAQ. CDR3 size: 11 residues.

This clone was counted once. V gene TRBV27 combines with J gene TRBJ2-1; perhaps TRBD2 as D (6 bases). From germline, CDR1 is MNHEY and CDR2 SMNVEV (reference sequence). V lost 8 bases and J 4 bases, leaving 15 bases between the germline ends. This CDR3 has 14 residues. CDR3 coding DNA: TGTGCCAGCGCCTGGGACTGGAAATACAATGAGCAGTTCTTC. Its translation: CASAWDWKYNEQFF.

The chain uses TRBV5-1 and TRBJ2-1; 11 bases are shared with TRBD2. The CDR3 totals 14 residues. Looked up from germline, CDR1 is SGHRS and CDR2 is YFSETQ. V shed 7 bases and J 5 bases; nucleotides not matched to a gene: 5. Written as DNA, the CDR3 is TGCGCCAGCGGCACTAGCGGGGGCCACAATGAGCAGTTCTTC. This encodes CASGTSGGHNEQFF.

This chain links TRBV9 with TRBJ2-3, with 7 bases lining up with TRBD1. This CDR3 region has 17 residues. The V gene end was trimmed by 0 bases and the J gene end by 2 bases; junction bases not matched to a gene: 9. Germline V lookup: CDR1 SGDLS, CDR2 YYNGEE. CDR3 coding DNA: TGTGCCAGCAGCGTAGGACTAACAGGGGACCCCACAGATACGCAGTATTTT. Its translation: CASSVGLTGDPTDTQYF.

With regard to this clone: Compared with germline, one end of the junction differs, possibly owing to a read error. V is TRBV10-3 and J is TRBJ2-6, with 10 bases aligning to TRBD1. The CDR3 sequence is 15 residues long. Germline-derived CDR1 and CDR2 are ENHRY and SYGVKD. The CDR3 DNA sequence: TGTGCCGTCGGACAGGGGGGCTCTAGGGCCAACGTCCTGACTTTC. Its protein is CAVGQGGSRANVLTF.

The chain joins TRBV2 to TRBJ1-1, with D possibly being TRBD1 (5 bases). Trimming left V 3 bases short and J 1 base short, with 6 bases between. CDR1 is SNHLY, CDR2 FYNNEI, per germline. The CDR3 has 13 amino acids. CDR3 in amino acids: CASSDDRNTEAFF. CDR3 nucleotide sequence: TGTGCCAGCAGTGACGACAGGAACACTGAAGCTTTCTTT.

The chain uses TRBV6-5 and TRBJ1-2; 11 bases match TRBD1. Germline V gives CDR1 MNHEY, CDR2 SVGAGI. This CDR3 contains 13 residues. V lost 8 bases and J lost 8; bases outside the gene matches: 7. CDR3 amino acids: CASRIGTGGGYTF. The DNA for the CDR3 is TGTGCCAGCCGGATAGGGACAGGGGGGGGCTACACCTTC.

The chain employs TRBV5-4 and TRBJ1-1; the D gene is possibly TRBD1 (5 bases). Trimming shortened V by 4 bases and J by 6 bases, and 22 bases separated the two germline ends. The CDR3 has 16 amino acids. Germline V CDR1 and CDR2: SGHNT, YYREEE (reference sequence). CDR3 loop: CASSIGTPGGGAEAFF. Written as DNA, the CDR3 is TGTGCCAGCAGCATAGGGACTCCCGGGGGTGGAGCTGAAGCTTTCTTT.

This chain joins TRBV11-1 and TRBJ2-7, with 7 nucleotides matching TRBD1. The length of the CDR3 is 14 residues. CDR1 is SGHAT, CDR2 FQDESV, per germline (reference sequence). Trimming at V came to 4 bases and at J to 6 bases, leaving 9 bases not matched to a gene. The CDR3 region is CASSSQTGSGEQYF. The CDR3 nucleotides read TGTGCCAGCAGCTCACAGACAGGGTCCGGCGAGCAGTACTTC. Full variable domain (remainder filled in from reference TRBV11-1 and TRBJ2-7): EAEVAQSPRYKITEKSQAVAFWCDPISGHATLYWYRQILGQGPELLVQFQDESVVDDSQLPKDRFSAERLKGVDSTLKIQPAELGDSAMYLCASSSQTGSGEQYFGPGTRLTVT.

V usage is TRBV11-2 and J usage is TRBJ1-1, with 8 bases that match TRBD1. Germline V gene sequence: CDR1 SGHAT, CDR2 FQNNGV. The CDR3 runs to 15 residues. V shed 4 bases, J shed 0 bases, and the junction held 4 bases outside the gene matches. CDR3 protein: CASSSPTGVNTEAFF. The CDR3 DNA reads TGTGCCAGCAGCTCCCCGACAGGGGTGAACACTGAAGCTTTCTTT.

The DNA of the CDR3 is TGTGCCAGCAGCCCCTGGACAGACACCGGGGAGCTGTTTTTT. Amino acids: CASSPWTDTGELFF. The rearrangement joins TRBV28 to TRBJ2-2; D may be TRBD1 (6 bases). Germline CDR1 and CDR2: MDHEN and SYDVKM. The CDR3 consists of 14 residues. Trimming shortened V by 6 bases and J by 3 bases, and 11 bases separated the two germline ends.